Each of the 13 T cell receptor beta chains below was sequenced from the same sample in a study of blood T cell repertoires in COVID-19. Using immunoSEQ multiplex PCR, the repertoire was profiled, and TCRdb retains in-frame clones only, with some absent. The data contain hundreds of thousands of clones, about nine tenths of them seen just once; the ten biggest clones take up 1.8%. The sequencing input was peripheral blood. The receptors come from a woman aged 25 to 45 with COVID-19, enrolled during active disease.

This rearrangement joins TRBV7-9 to TRBJ1-6, with a possible D match to TRBD1 (5 bases). The CDR3 is 15 residues long. Germline V gene lookup returns CDR1 SEHNR and CDR2 FQNEAQ (reference sequence). The V end lost 3 bases, the J end lost 9 bases, and 15 bases lay between the germline ends. CDR3 residues: CASSLDRQGASPLHF. The CDR3 bases are TGTGCCAGCAGCTTGGATCGGCAGGGTGCTTCACCCCTCCACTTT.

The chain recombines TRBV7-2 with TRBJ2-1; 7 bases map to TRBD2. The length of the CDR3 is 15 residues. V was clipped by 5 bases and J by 7 bases; unmatched bases: 11. The germline V gene has CDR1 SGHTA and CDR2 FQGNSA. For the CDR3, the DNA is TGTGCCAGCAGCCCAAGGGGTTTTAGCGGGAATGAGCAGTTCTTC. Protein: CASSPRGFSGNEQFF.

The chain couples TRBV5-1 to TRBJ2-3, with 14 positions matching TRBD2. In germline, CDR1 is SGHRS, CDR2 YFSETQ. V lost 0 bases and J lost 2; bases outside the gene matches: 5. The CDR3 sequence is 18 residues long. CDR3 in DNA: TGCGCCAGCAGCTTGGAAGGACTAGCGGGGGGTTCCACAGATACGCAGTATTTT. It is translated as CASSLEGLAGGSTDTQYF.

V gene TRBV12-3 or TRBV12-4 combines with J gene TRBJ1-2; 7 nucleotides agree with TRBD1. The CDR3 runs to 13 residues. Trimming cost V 8 bases and J 6 bases; bases outside gene matches: 9. The CDR3 here is CASCLGGVNGYTF. CDR3 nucleotides: TGTGCCAGCTGTCTAGGGGGCGTAAATGGCTACACCTTC.

The rearrangement uses TRBV15 and TRBJ1-3; D unresolved. Trimming took off 0 bases at V and 4 bases at J, with 13 bases between the two ends. CDR3 length equals 16 residues. From germline, CDR1 is LNHNV and CDR2 YYDKDF (reference sequence). CDR3 loop: CATSRDLGGRGNTIYF. CDR3 bases: TGTGCCACCAGCAGAGACTTGGGAGGGCGAGGAAACACCATATATTTT.

This clone was observed a handful of times. The chain is built from TRBV11-2 and TRBJ2-3; TRBD1 matches at 9 bases. CDR1 and CDR2 (germline): SGHAT, FQNNGV. With 5 bases clipped from V and 3 bases from J, the junction kept 9 bases outside the gene matches. The CDR3 consists of 16 residues. CDR3 in DNA: TGTGCCAGCAGCCTCGGGGACAGGGTTAAAACAGATACGCAGTATTTT. Its translation is CASSLGDRVKTDTQYF. Using reference TRBV11-2 and TRBJ2-3 for the parts outside the CDR3, the full variable domain is EAGVAQSPRYKIIEKRQSVAFWCNPISGHATLYWYQQILGQGPKLLIQFQNNGVVDDSQLPKDRFSAERLKGVDSTLKIQPAKLEDSAVYLCASSLGDRVKTDTQYFGPGTRLTVL.

The chain recombines TRBV27 with TRBJ1-1; D unclear. CDR3 length: 16 amino acids. Trimming left V 6 bases short and J 5 bases short, with 22 bases between. Germline V gives CDR1 MNHEY, CDR2 SMNVEV (reference sequence). In DNA form, the CDR3 reads TGTGCCAGCAGCCTGCTTAGGGAGCAGGATGGGACTGAAGCTTTCTTT. This sequence encodes CASSLLREQDGTEAFF.

The J gene is TRBJ2-3, the V gene TRBV7-6; 7 bases align to TRBD1. This CDR3 is built from 16 residues. The V segment lost 4 bases and the J segment 2 bases; nucleotides outside the gene matches: 9. Germline CDR1 reads SGHVS; CDR2 reads FNYEAQ. The CDR3 sequence: CASSSRFGTATDTQYF. CDR3 bases: TGTGCCAGCAGCTCTCGATTCGGGACAGCCACAGATACGCAGTATTTT. The variable domain in full, with the rest retrieved from reference TRBV7-6 and TRBJ2-3, is GAGVSQSPRYKVTKRGQDVALRCDPISGHVSLYWYRQALGQGPEFLTYFNYEAQQDKSGLPNDRFSAERPEGSISTLTIQRTEQRDSAMYRCASSSRFGTATDTQYFGPGTRLTVL.

CDR3 loop: CASSQPGANSPLHF. CDR3 in DNA: TGTGCCAGCAGCCAACCAGGGGCCAATTCACCCCTCCACTTT. The chain employs TRBV3-1 (or the pseudogene TRBV3-2) and TRBJ1-6, with D possibly being TRBD1 (6 bases). V was clipped by 2 bases and J by 7 bases, with 9 bases between them. The CDR3 runs 14 residues. CDR1 and CDR2 (germline): LGHDT, YNNKEL (reference sequence).

The chain employs TRBV11-2 and TRBJ1-2; TRBD1 might be the D (6 bases). The germline CDR1 and CDR2 sequences are SGHAT and FQNNGV. Trimming shortened V by 0 bases and J by 8 bases, and 10 bases separated the two germline ends. CDR3 size: 13 residues. This chain's CDR3 is CASSLDRGGGYTF. For the CDR3, the DNA is TGTGCCAGCAGCTTAGACAGGGGTGGCGGCTACACCTTC. Supplemented by reference TRBV11-2 and TRBJ1-2, the full variable domain reads EAGVAQSPRYKIIEKRQSVAFWCNPISGHATLYWYQQILGQGPKLLIQFQNNGVVDDSQLPKDRFSAERLKGVDSTLKIQPAKLEDSAVYLCASSLDRGGGYTFGSGTRLTVV.

The chain carries TRBV14 and TRBJ2-1, with D perhaps matching TRBD2 (5 bases). Germline CDR1 is SGHDN and CDR2 is FVKESK. The CDR3 is made up of 15 amino acids. V shed 4 bases and J shed 0 bases, with 10 bases lying between them. CDR3 protein: CASSPLLASYNEQFF. In DNA, the CDR3 is TGTGCCAGCAGCCCCCTCCTAGCCTCCTACAATGAGCAGTTCTTC.

The chain's CDR3 is CASSYEAGTNTEAFF. As DNA, the CDR3 is TGTGCCAGCAGTTACGAGGCAGGGACTAACACTGAAGCTTTCTTT. The chain is built from TRBV6-2 or TRBV6-3 and TRBJ1-1; tentative D call: TRBD1 (5 bases). Germline CDR1 reads MNHEY; CDR2 reads SVGEGT. The CDR3 loop spans 15 amino acids. V was trimmed by 2 bases and J by 2 bases, leaving 12 bases between them.

The rearrangement uses TRBV5-6 and TRBJ1-2; the match to TRBD1 covers 10 bases. Germline V gene lookup returns CDR1 SGHDT and CDR2 YYEEEE. The CDR3 spans 16 residues. The trim removed 3 bases at V and 4 bases at J, leaving 9 bases unmatched. The CDR3 DNA sequence: TGTGCCAGCAGCTCCCCCCGGGACAGGGGATTCTATGGCTACACCTTC. As protein: CASSSPRDRGFYGYTF.